Presented here are 20 T cell receptor beta chains from one specimen sequenced in a study of response to subunit inactivated influenza vaccine. TCRdb used MiXCR to reprocess the RT-PCR reads, holding one entry per CDR3 protein. The sample consists of hundreds of thousands of distinct CDR3 sequences, about 18% of them appearing once. This material consisted of PBMCs from blood, taken about 5 days after vaccination. These receptors originate from a man aged 45-65 years who received an inactivated influenza vaccine.

CDR3 coding DNA: TGTGCCACCAGCAGAGTCGCTCATGAAAAACTGTTTTTT. Translation gives CATSRVAHEKLFF. V and J are TRBV15 and TRBJ1-4, with D unclear. The CDR3 has 13 residues. From germline, CDR1 is LNHNV and CDR2 YYDKDF (reference sequence). V was trimmed by 1 base and J by 6 bases, leaving 6 bases between them.

The chain links TRBV6-2 or TRBV6-3 to TRBJ2-1; 7 bases agree with TRBD2. Trimming removed 7 bases from V and 9 bases from J; junction bases left unmatched: 9. Per the germline V gene, CDR1 is MNHEY and CDR2 is SVGEGT. The CDR3 loop spans 13 amino acids. This CDR3 is CASTDFREGEQFF. The CDR3 DNA follows: TGTGCCAGCACCGACTTCAGGGAGGGTGAGCAGTTCTTC.

This clonotype is a singleton in its sample. The chain is built from TRBV7-9 and TRBJ1-5, with D uncertain. V lost 5 bases and J lost 11, with 13 bases in between. The V gene's germline CDR1 is SEHNR and CDR2 FQNEAQ (reference sequence). CDR3 size: 12 residues. CDR3 coding DNA: TGTGCCAGCAGCGAACCAGAACAGTCCCAGCATTTT. Its protein product is CASSEPEQSQHF.

The chain has TRBV15 and TRBJ1-5; D not certain. The germline V gene encodes CDR1 LNHNV and CDR2 YYDKDF (reference sequence). Trimming left V 5 bases short and J 0 bases short, with 8 bases between. This CDR3 has 14 residues. CDR3 bases: TGTGCCACCAGCGTTTATAATAGCAATCAGCCCCAGCATTTT. Its translation: CATSVYNSNQPQHF.

The CDR3 DNA is TGTGCCAGCAGCTCCGAGCGGGGGGCTGGCACAGATACGCAGTATTTT. Protein sequence: CASSSERGAGTDTQYF. The V call is TRBV7-9, the J call TRBJ2-3; TRBD2 agrees at 9 bases. J lost 1 base, V lost 4 bases, and 6 bases had no gene match. CDR3 length equals 16 residues. Germline V gene sequence: CDR1 SEHNR, CDR2 FQNEAQ (reference sequence).

The gene calls are TRBV11-2 and TRBJ2-3; 8 positions match TRBD2. V lost 3 bases to trimming and J lost 1 base; unmatched junction nucleotides: 12. Germline CDR1 SGHAT, CDR2 FQNNGV. The CDR3 has 18 amino acids. The CDR3, as DNA: TGTGCCAGCAGCTTTCTAACTAGCGGAAATTGGGGCACAGATACGCAGTATTTT. Amino acids: CASSFLTSGNWGTDTQYF.

There are a few counts of this clonotype. V gene TRBV4-3 combines with J gene TRBJ2-5; D not certain. The CDR3 is 15 residues long. V lost 0 bases to trimming and J lost 0 bases, with 8 bases between them. Germline CDR1 is LGHNA and CDR2 is YSLEER. CDR3 residues: CASSQDLGNQETQYF. In nucleotides, the CDR3 is TGCGCCAGCAGCCAAGATCTGGGTAACCAAGAGACCCAGTACTTC.

V usage is TRBV7-2 and J usage is TRBJ1-2; tentative D call: TRBD1 (5 bases). Germline V gene data show CDR1 as SGHTA and CDR2 as FQGNSA. CDR3 length: 14 residues. The V end was cut by 4 bases, the J end by 8 bases, with 17 bases between. The CDR3 DNA sequence: TGTGCCAGCAGCTCCGTAGGGAGGGGCCGGGGCTACACCTTC. This sequence encodes CASSSVGRGRGYTF. The full variable domain, with the rest looked up from reference TRBV7-2 and TRBJ1-2, is GAGVSQSPSNKVTEKGKDVELRCDPISGHTALYWYRQSLGQGLEFLIYFQGNSAPDKSGLPSDRFSAERTGGSVSTLTIQRTQQEDSAVYLCASSSVGRGRGYTFGSGTRLTVV.

The V and J genes are TRBV4-1 and TRBJ2-2; weak D call: TRBD2 (7 bases). This CDR3 contains 15 residues. Germline assignment: CDR1 MGHRA and CDR2 YSYEKL. Between the trimmed V and J ends, which lost 6 bases and 3 bases, there was a span of 14 bases. The CDR3 DNA is TGCGCCAGCAGGGAAGGGGGAGGGGACACCGGGGAGCTGTTTTTT. Translated: CASREGGGDTGELFF.

This clonotype was seen a few times. This chain connects TRBV4-3 to TRBJ1-2, with TRBD1 matching 10 bases. The V segment lost 1 base and the J segment 4 bases; nucleotides outside the gene matches: 6. This CDR3 has 16 amino acids. Germline lookup yields CDR1 LGHNA and CDR2 YSLEER. The CDR3 spells CASSQGGQGRGYGYTF. In DNA form, the CDR3 reads TGCGCCAGCAGCCAAGGGGGACAGGGGAGAGGCTATGGCTACACCTTC.

This chain connects TRBV12-3 or TRBV12-4 to TRBJ2-3; 9 bases line up with TRBD1. J gave up 5 bases and V 6 bases, and 12 bases lay outside the gene matches. The length of the CDR3 is 16 residues. This CDR3 reads CASRPRPGQGLDTQYF. The CDR3 DNA sequence: TGTGCCAGCAGACCCCGACCGGGACAGGGATTAGATACGCAGTATTTT.

This clonotype turned up a few times. V gene TRBV13 combines with J gene TRBJ2-3, with 7 positions matching TRBD1. Germline loops: CDR1 PRHDT, CDR2 FYEKMQ (reference sequence). The CDR3 spans 16 residues. The ends lost 2 bases at V and 1 base at J; junction bases unmatched: 6. DNA of the CDR3: TGTGCCAGCAGCTTACGCAGACAGGGAGGCACAGATACGCAGTATTTT. This codes for CASSLRRQGGTDTQYF. The full variable domain, completed using reference TRBV13 and TRBJ2-3, is AAGVIQSPRHLIKEKRETATLKCYPIPRHDTVYWYQQGPGQDPQFLISFYEKMQSDKGSIPDRFSAQQFSDYHSELNMSSLELGDSALYFCASSLRRQGGTDTQYFGPGTRLTVL.

V is TRBV10-3 and J is TRBJ2-3; the match to TRBD2 covers 8 bases. CDR1 and CDR2 (germline): ENHRY, SYGVKD. The CDR3 consists of 16 residues. Losses at the gene ends were 2 bases for V and 0 bases for J; bases not matched to a gene: 4. CDR3: CAISEVAGPSTDTQYF. The CDR3 nucleotides are TGTGCCATCAGTGAGGTAGCGGGACCTAGCACAGATACGCAGTATTTT.

This clonotype was detected only a few times. The rearrangement uses TRBV7-8 and TRBJ2-3; weak D call: TRBD2 (6 bases). Germline CDR1 and CDR2: SGHVS and FQNEAQ. Trimming removed 3 bases from V and 2 bases from J, with 12 bases in between. There are 15 residues in the CDR3. CDR3 in amino acids: CASSLDYRVTDTQYF. The CDR3 nucleotides read TGTGCCAGCAGCTTGGACTACCGGGTCACAGATACGCAGTATTTT.

The V and J genes are TRBV5-1 and TRBJ2-7, with unresolved D. The CDR3 has 13 amino acids. V shed 4 bases and J shed 3 bases, with 11 bases lying between them. Germline CDR1 is SGHRS and CDR2 is YFSETQ. For the CDR3, the DNA is TGCGCCAGCAGCCACGCTTATAACTACGAGCAGTACTTC. Translated: CASSHAYNYEQYF.

This sequence joins TRBV12-5 and TRBJ1-1, with 8 bases lining up with TRBD1. The germline CDR1 and CDR2 sequences are LGHNT and FRNRAP. The CDR3 is 15 residues long. The junction had 2 bases not matched to a gene; V was cut back by 1 base and J by 1 base. As DNA, the CDR3 is TGTGCTAGTGGTTTGGACAGGGGGAGGAACACTGAAGCTTTCTTT. It is translated as CASGLDRGRNTEAFF.

This chain connects TRBV24-1 to TRBJ2-7; possible D gene TRBD2, 5 bases. The germline V and J ends were trimmed by 7 bases and 8 bases, with 20 bases remaining between them. CDR3 length: 14 residues. CDR1 is KGHDR, CDR2 SFDVKD, per germline. The CDR3 bases are TGTGCCACCAGAGCCAGCGGACCAAGGGAACAGCAGTACTTC. Residues: CATRASGPREQQYF.

Many counts were recorded for this clonotype. One end of the junction is discordant with germline, which a read error may explain. The chain couples TRBV5-1 to TRBJ2-7; TRBD2 agrees at 8 bases. The germline V gene encodes CDR1 SGHRS and CDR2 YFSETQ. This CDR3 is built from 14 residues. The chain's CDR3 is CASSLLAGGYEQYF. CDR3 bases: TGTGCCAGCAGTTTGCTGGCGGGGGGTTATGAGCAGTACTTC.

There are many counts of this clonotype. This rearrangement joins TRBV12-3 or TRBV12-4 to TRBJ2-1, with D possibly being TRBD2 (5 bases). The CDR3 totals 14 residues. Trimming cost V 3 bases and J 4 bases, with 10 bases left between them. The CDR3 bases are TGTGCCAGCAGTTTGTCAGCGGAATACAATGAGCAGTTCTTC. Translated: CASSLSAEYNEQFF.

This clonotype appeared a few times. The chain combines TRBV10-3 with TRBJ2-1; 8 nucleotides line up with TRBD2. The junction had 9 bases not matched to a gene; V was cut back by 5 bases and J by 6 bases. The CDR3 has 15 residues. Germline CDR1 reads ENHRY; CDR2 reads SYGVKD. CDR3 residues: CAISQSGGGVNEQFF. CDR3 DNA sequence: TGTGCCATCAGTCAGAGCGGGGGAGGGGTCAATGAGCAGTTCTTC.